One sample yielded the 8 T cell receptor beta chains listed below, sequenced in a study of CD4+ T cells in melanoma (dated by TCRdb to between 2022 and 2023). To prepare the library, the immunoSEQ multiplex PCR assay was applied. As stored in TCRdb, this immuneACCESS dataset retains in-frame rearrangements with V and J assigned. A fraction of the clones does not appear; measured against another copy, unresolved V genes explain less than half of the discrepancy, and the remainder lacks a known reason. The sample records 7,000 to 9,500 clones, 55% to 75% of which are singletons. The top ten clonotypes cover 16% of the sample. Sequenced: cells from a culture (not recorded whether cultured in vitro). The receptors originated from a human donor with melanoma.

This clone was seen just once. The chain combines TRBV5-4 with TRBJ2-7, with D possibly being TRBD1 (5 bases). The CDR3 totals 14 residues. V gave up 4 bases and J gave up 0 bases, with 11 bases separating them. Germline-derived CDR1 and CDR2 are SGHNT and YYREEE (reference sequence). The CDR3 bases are TGTGCCAGCAGCCCGCAAGGGGACTCCTACGAGCAGTACTTC. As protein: CASSPQGDSYEQYF.

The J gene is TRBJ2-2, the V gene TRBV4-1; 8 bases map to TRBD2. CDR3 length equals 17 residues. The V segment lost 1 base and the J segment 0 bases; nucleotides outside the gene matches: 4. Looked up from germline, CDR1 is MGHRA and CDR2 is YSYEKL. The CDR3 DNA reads TGCGCCAGCAGCCAAGGTCCTAGCGGGCCGAACACCGGGGAGCTGTTTTTT. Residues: CASSQGPSGPNTGELFF.

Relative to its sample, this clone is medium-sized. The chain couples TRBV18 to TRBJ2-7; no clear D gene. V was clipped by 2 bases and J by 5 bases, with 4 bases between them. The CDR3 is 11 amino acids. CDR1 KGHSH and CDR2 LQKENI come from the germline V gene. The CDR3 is CASSPKDEQYF. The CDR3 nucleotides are TGTGCCAGCTCACCAAAGGACGAGCAGTACTTC.

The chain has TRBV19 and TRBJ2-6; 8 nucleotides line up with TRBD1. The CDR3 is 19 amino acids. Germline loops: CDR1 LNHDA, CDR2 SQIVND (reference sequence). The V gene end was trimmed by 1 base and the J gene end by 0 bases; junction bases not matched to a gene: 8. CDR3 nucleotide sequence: TGTGCCAGTAGTATAGTGGGACAGGCCCGACTCTCTGGGGCCAACGTCCTGACTTTC. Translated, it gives CASSIVGQARLSGANVLTF.

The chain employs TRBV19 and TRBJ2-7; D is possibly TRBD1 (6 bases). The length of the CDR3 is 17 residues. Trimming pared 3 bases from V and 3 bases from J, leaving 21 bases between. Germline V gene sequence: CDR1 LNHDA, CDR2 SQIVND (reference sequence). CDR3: CASSMPNLAGDDYEQYF. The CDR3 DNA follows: TGTGCCAGTAGTATGCCTAATTTGGCAGGGGACGACTACGAGCAGTACTTC.

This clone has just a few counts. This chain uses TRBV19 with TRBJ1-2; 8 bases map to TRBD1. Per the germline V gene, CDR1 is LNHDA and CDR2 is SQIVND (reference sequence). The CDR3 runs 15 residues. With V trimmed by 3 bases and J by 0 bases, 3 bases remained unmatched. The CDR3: CASSIGTGTNYGYTF. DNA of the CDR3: TGTGCCAGTAGTATCGGGACAGGCACTAACTATGGCTACACCTTC.

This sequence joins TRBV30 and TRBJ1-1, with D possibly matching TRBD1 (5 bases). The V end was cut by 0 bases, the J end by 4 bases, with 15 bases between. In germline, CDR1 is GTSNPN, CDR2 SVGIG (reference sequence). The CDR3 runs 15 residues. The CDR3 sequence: CAWSVRDGRLTEAFF. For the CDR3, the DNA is TGTGCCTGGAGTGTCCGGGACGGGAGGCTCACTGAAGCTTTCTTT.

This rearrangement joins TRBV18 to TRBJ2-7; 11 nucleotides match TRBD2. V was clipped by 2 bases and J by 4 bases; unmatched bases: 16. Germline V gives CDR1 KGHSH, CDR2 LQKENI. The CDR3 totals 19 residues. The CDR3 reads CASSPRTGATSGVWYEQYF. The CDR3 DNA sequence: TGTGCCAGCTCACCAAGGACAGGCGCGACTAGCGGGGTATGGTACGAGCAGTACTTC.